Below, 17 T cell receptor beta chains from the same sample are listed, as sequenced in a study of control samples from healthy donors and cancer patients. Sequencing was performed with immunoSEQ multiplex PCR; in TCRdb, only in-frame clones are kept and a portion is missing. This table has about 82,000 clones, just under 95% appearing once. The specimen sequenced was blood. These receptors were collected from a woman aged 18-29 years in good health.

This chain uses TRBV5-6 with TRBJ1-2; the match to TRBD1 covers 8 bases. The germline gives CDR1 SGHDT, CDR2 YYEEEE. The CDR3 contains 15 residues. Trimming took 4 bases from V and 3 from J; bases not matched to a gene: 8. This CDR3 is CASSPLDRGDYGYTF. CDR3 DNA: TGTGCCAGCAGCCCATTAGACAGGGGCGACTATGGCTACACCTTC.

This clone was counted a few times. The chain joins TRBV7-3 to TRBJ1-1; 9 nucleotides agree with TRBD1. Germline trimming cut 4 bases from V and 1 base from J; bases unmatched to any gene: 1. CDR1 SGHTA and CDR2 FQGTGA come from the germline V gene. There are 14 residues in the CDR3. Here the CDR3 DNA reads TGTGCCAGCAGCTGGGGACAGGGGAACACTGAAGCTTTCTTT. Its protein product is CASSWGQGNTEAFF. The whole variable domain, remainder taken from reference TRBV7-3 and TRBJ1-1, is GAGVSQTPSNKVTEKGKYVELRCDPISGHTALYWYRQSLGQGPEFLIYFQGTGAADDSGLPNDRFFAVRPEGSVSTLKIQRTERGDSAVYLCASSWGQGNTEAFFGQGTRLTVV.

The chain combines TRBV6-6 with TRBJ2-7; D is unclear. Germline V gene lookup returns CDR1 MNHNY and CDR2 SVGAGI (reference sequence). This CDR3 comprises 14 residues. Trimming left V 1 base short and J 5 bases short, with 12 bases between. DNA of the CDR3: TGTGCCAGCAGTTACTTCAGCACCTTAGACGAGCAGTACTTC. Translation: CASSYFSTLDEQYF.

CDR3: CASSVLGNTIYF. DNA of the CDR3: TGTGCCAGCAGCGTACTCGGAAACACCATATATTTT. The gene calls are TRBV12-3 or TRBV12-4 and TRBJ1-3; D unresolved. Trimming took 6 bases from V and 4 from J, leaving 7 bases between them. This CDR3 comprises 12 residues.

The V call is TRBV11-2, the J call TRBJ2-5, with 12 bases identical to TRBD2. CDR3 length: 16 amino acids. V lost 2 bases to trimming and J lost 7 bases; unmatched junction nucleotides: 8. In germline, CDR1 is SGHAT, CDR2 FQNNGV. In DNA, the CDR3 is TGTGCCAGCAGCTTATCTAGCGGGGGGGGCTCCGGGACCCAGTACTTC. This gives the protein CASSLSSGGGSGTQYF.

The chain is built from TRBV29-1 and TRBJ1-2; 7 bases are a match to TRBD1. The CDR3 consists of 12 residues. Germline lookup yields CDR1 SQVTM and CDR2 ANQGSEA. V shed 7 bases and J 4 bases; nucleotides not matched to a gene: 6. The CDR3 here is CSARDSSYGYTF. The CDR3 nucleotides read TGCAGCGCCCGGGACAGCTCCTATGGCTACACCTTC. The full variable domain, rest sourced from reference TRBV29-1 and TRBJ1-2, is SAVISQKPSRDICQRGTSLTIQCQVDSQVTMMFWYRQQPGQSLTLIATANQGSEATYESGFVIDKFPISRPNLTFSTLTVSNMSPEDSSIYLCSARDSSYGYTFGSGTRLTVV.

J is TRBJ1-1 and V is TRBV20-1; D gene unclear. V lost 3 bases to trimming and J lost 6 bases, with 8 bases between them. This CDR3 region has 11 residues. Germline CDR1 is DFQATT and CDR2 is SNEGSKA (reference sequence). Here the CDR3 DNA reads TGCAGTGCTAGGCTACGCGCTGAAGCTTTCTTT. It translates to CSARLRAEAFF.

The chain employs TRBV3-1 (or the pseudogene TRBV3-2) and TRBJ2-5, with 7 bases aligning to TRBD2. The V gene's germline CDR1 is LGHDT and CDR2 YNNKEL (reference sequence). The V and J ends lost 4 bases and 2 bases, in that order; junction bases with no gene match: 7. The CDR3 is 15 amino acids. The CDR3 DNA follows: TGTGCCAGCAGCCGGACCGGGGGGAAACAAGAGACCCAGTACTTC. It is translated as CASSRTGGKQETQYF.

This clone was recorded once. The genes are TRBV15 and TRBJ2-1; 8 positions match TRBD1. This CDR3 spans 14 amino acids. The V segment lost 3 bases and the J segment 6 bases; nucleotides outside the gene matches: 4. Germline V CDR1 and CDR2: LNHNV, YYDKDF (reference sequence). CDR3 protein: CATSRDREANEQFF. CDR3 sequence (DNA): TGTGCCACCAGCAGGGACAGGGAAGCCAATGAGCAGTTCTTC.

The chain combines TRBV6-1 with TRBJ2-7; 7 nucleotides line up with TRBD1. Trimming took 4 bases from V and 0 from J; bases not matched to a gene: 9. The V gene's germline CDR1 is MNHNS and CDR2 SASEGT. The CDR3 runs to 16 residues. The CDR3 region has the DNA TGTGCCAGCAGTGTTACCGGGACAGAAAGCTCCTACGAGCAGTACTTC. Its protein product is CASSVTGTESSYEQYF.

The genes are TRBV6-6 and TRBJ1-2; D is perhaps TRBD1 (5 bases). The ends were cut back, 4 bases at V and 3 bases at J, with 9 bases in the middle. Germline assignment: CDR1 MNHNY and CDR2 SVGAGI (reference sequence). The CDR3 spans 13 residues. CDR3 amino acids: CASSSPGHYGYTF. CDR3 sequence (DNA): TGTGCCAGCAGTTCCCCGGGACACTATGGCTACACCTTC.

Here the CDR3 DNA reads TGTGCCAGTAGTTCAATAAGGGAGGTAGAAAACATTCAGTACTTC. It encodes CASSSIREVENIQYF. The chain couples TRBV19 to TRBJ2-4; D may be TRBD2 (6 bases). CDR3 length: 15 residues. Trimming shortened V by 5 bases and J by 5 bases, and 16 bases separated the two germline ends. Germline lookup yields CDR1 LNHDA and CDR2 SQIVND (reference sequence). The whole variable domain, filled in from reference TRBV19 and TRBJ2-4, reads DGGITQSPKYLFRKEGQNVTLSCEQNLNHDAMYWYRQDPGQGLRLIYYSQIVNDFQKGDIAEGYSVSREKKESFPLTVTSAQKNPTAFYLCASSSIREVENIQYFGAGTRLSVL.

The chain links TRBV7-3 to TRBJ2-5; D is perhaps TRBD2 (6 bases). The V gene's germline CDR1 is SGHTA and CDR2 FQGTGA. The CDR3 length is 14 residues. The V end lost 8 bases, the J end lost 2 bases, and 15 bases lay between the germline ends. CDR3 nucleotides: TGTGCCAGCGTCCGTGGACTACGACAAGAGACCCAGTACTTC. Protein: CASVRGLRQETQYF.

V and J are TRBV4-1 and TRBJ1-1; weak D call: TRBD1 (5 bases). The CDR3 is made up of 16 amino acids. The V and J ends lost 0 bases and 0 bases respectively, with 11 bases between them. CDR1 and CDR2 (germline): MGHRA, YSYEKL. This CDR3 is CASSQEGTGLNTEAFF. CDR3 DNA: TGCGCCAGCAGCCAAGAGGGCACAGGTCTGAACACTGAAGCTTTCTTT.

The rearrangement uses TRBV5-1 and TRBJ2-1, with TRBD2 identical over 13 bases. The CDR3 is made up of 15 amino acids. With 4 bases clipped from V and 5 bases from J, the junction kept 3 bases outside the gene matches. CDR1 is SGHRS and CDR2 is YFSETQ in the germline V gene. The CDR3 region has the DNA TGCGCCAGCAGCCCCGGGACTAGCGGGAACAATGAGCAGTTCTTC. This gives the protein CASSPGTSGNNEQFF.

This clone was recorded once. The gene calls are TRBV9 and TRBJ2-2; D remains ambiguous. The germline gives CDR1 SGDLS, CDR2 YYNGEE. This CDR3 contains 12 residues. Trimming cost V 4 bases and J 6 bases, with 7 bases left between them. Here the CDR3 DNA reads TGTGCCAGCAGCAATCTACCCGGGGAGCTGTTTTTT. Translating gives CASSNLPGELFF.

The J gene is TRBJ1-5, the V gene TRBV7-8; D is unresolved. CDR1 is SGHVS and CDR2 is FQNEAQ in the germline V gene. V was trimmed by 1 base and J by 3 bases, leaving 10 bases between them. This CDR3 is built from 15 residues. The CDR3 spells CASSLVKGPNQPQHF. The CDR3, as DNA: TGTGCCAGCAGCTTAGTAAAAGGGCCCAATCAGCCCCAGCATTTT. Full variable domain (rest looked up from reference TRBV7-8 and TRBJ1-5): GAGVSQSPRYKVAKRGQDVALRCDPISGHVSLFWYQQALGQGPEFLTYFQNEAQLDKSGLPSDRFFAERPEGSVSTLKIQRTQQEDSAVYLCASSLVKGPNQPQHFGDGTRLSIL.